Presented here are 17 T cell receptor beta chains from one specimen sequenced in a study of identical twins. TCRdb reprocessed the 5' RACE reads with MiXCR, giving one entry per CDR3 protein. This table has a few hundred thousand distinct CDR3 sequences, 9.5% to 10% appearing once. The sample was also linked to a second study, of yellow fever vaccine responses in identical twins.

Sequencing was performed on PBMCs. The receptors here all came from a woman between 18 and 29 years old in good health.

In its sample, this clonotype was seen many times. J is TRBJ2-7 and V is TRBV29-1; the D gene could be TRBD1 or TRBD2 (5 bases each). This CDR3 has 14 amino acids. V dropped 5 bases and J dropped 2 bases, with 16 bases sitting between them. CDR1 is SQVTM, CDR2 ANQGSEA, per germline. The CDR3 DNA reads TGCAGCGTTCTCGAGGGGCTGTCCCCCTACGAGCAGTACTTC. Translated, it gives CSVLEGLSPYEQYF.

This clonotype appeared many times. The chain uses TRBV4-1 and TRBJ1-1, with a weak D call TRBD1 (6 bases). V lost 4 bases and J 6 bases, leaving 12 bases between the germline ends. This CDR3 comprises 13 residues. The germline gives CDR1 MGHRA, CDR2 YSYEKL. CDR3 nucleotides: TGCGCCAGCAGCCCCCCCCCAGGGGCTGAAGCTTTCTTT. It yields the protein CASSPPPGAEAFF.

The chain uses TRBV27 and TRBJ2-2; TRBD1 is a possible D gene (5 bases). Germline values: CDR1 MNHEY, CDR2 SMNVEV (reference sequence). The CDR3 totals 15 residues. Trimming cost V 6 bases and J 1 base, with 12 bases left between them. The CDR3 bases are TGTGCCAGCAGGAGACAGAAACTGAACACCGGGGAGCTGTTTTTT. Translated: CASRRQKLNTGELFF.

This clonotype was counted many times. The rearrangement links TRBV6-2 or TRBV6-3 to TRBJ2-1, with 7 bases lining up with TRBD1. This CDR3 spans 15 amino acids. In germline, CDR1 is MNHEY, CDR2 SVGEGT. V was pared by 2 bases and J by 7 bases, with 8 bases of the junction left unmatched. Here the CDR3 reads CASSYPTGVLNEQFF. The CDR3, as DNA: TGTGCCAGCAGTTACCCCACAGGGGTTCTGAATGAGCAGTTCTTC.

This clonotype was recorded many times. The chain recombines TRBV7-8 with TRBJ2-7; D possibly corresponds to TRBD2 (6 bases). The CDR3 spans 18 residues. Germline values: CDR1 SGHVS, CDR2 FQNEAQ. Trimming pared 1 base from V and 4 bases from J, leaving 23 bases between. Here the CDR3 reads CASSLERGISAGGYEQYF. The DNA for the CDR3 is TGTGCCAGCAGCTTAGAACGGGGGATTAGCGCCGGCGGGTACGAGCAGTACTTC.

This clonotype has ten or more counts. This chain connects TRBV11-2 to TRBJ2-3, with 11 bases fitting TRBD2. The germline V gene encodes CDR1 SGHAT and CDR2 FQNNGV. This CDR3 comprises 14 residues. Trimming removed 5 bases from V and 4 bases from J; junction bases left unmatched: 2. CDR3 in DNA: TGTGCCAGCAGCCAGACTAGCGGGGCAGATACGCAGTATTTT. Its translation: CASSQTSGADTQYF. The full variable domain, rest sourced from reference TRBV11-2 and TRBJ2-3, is EAGVAQSPRYKIIEKRQSVAFWCNPISGHATLYWYQQILGQGPKLLIQFQNNGVVDDSQLPKDRFSAERLKGVDSTLKIQPAKLEDSAVYLCASSQTSGADTQYFGPGTRLTVL.

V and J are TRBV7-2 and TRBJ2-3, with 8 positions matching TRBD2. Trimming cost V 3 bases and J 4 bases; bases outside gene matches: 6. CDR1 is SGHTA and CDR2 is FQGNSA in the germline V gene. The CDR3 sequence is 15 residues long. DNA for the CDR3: TGTGCCAGCAGCTTCTGGACGGGAGGGCCAGATACGCAGTATTTT. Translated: CASSFWTGGPDTQYF.

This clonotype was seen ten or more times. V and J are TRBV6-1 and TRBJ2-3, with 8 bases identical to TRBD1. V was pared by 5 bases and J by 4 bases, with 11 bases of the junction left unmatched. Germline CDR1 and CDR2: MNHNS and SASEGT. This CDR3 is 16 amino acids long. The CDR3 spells CASSRSRGPRPDTQYF. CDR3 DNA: TGTGCCAGCAGTCGCTCCAGGGGGCCACGGCCAGATACGCAGTATTTT.

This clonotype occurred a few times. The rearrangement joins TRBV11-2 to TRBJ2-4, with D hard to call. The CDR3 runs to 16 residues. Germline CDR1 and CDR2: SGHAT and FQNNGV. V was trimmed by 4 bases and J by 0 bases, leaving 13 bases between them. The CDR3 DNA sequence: TGTGCCAGCAGCTCCTACCTCAAACTAGCCAAAAACATTCAGTACTTC. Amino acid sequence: CASSSYLKLAKNIQYF.

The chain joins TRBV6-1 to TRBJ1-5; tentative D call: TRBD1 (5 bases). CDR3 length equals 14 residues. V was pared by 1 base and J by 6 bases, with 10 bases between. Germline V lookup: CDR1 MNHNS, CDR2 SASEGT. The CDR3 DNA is TGTGCCAGCAGTGAAGGACAGCCCTCTCAGCCCCAGCATTTT. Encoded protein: CASSEGQPSQPQHF.

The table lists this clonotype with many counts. Here the CDR3 DNA reads TGCAGTGCGCGACATCCCTCTCAGCCCCAGCATTTT. This translates into CSARHPSQPQHF. J is TRBJ1-5 and V is TRBV20-1, with D unresolved. This CDR3 is 12 amino acids long. V was shortened by 6 bases and J by 6 bases, with 12 bases between the two germline ends. From germline, CDR1 is DFQATT and CDR2 SNEGSKA (reference sequence).

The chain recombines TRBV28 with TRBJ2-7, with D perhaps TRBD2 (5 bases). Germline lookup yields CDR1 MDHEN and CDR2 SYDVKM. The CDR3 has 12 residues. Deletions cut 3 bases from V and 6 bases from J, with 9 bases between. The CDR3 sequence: CASSLRAGEQYF. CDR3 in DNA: TGTGCCAGCAGTTTGCGGGCGGGCGAGCAGTACTTC.

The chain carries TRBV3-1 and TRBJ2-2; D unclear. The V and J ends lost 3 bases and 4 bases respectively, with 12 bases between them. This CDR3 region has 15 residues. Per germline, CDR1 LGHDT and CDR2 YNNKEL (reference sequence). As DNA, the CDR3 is TGTGCCAGCAGCCACGGCCCGTTAGGCACCGGGGAGCTGTTTTTT. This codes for CASSHGPLGTGELFF. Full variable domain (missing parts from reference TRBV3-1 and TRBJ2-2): DTAVSQTPKYLVTQMGNDKSIKCEQNLGHDTMYWYKQDSKKFLKIMFSYNNKELIINETVPNRFSPKSPDKAHLNLHINSLELGDSAVYFCASSHGPLGTGELFFGEGSRLTVL.

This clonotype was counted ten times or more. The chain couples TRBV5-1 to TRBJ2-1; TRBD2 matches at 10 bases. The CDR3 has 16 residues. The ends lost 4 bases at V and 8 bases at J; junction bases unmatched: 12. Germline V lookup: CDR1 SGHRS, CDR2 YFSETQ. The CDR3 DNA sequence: TGCGCCAGCAGCCAGCCTAGCGGGAGCCGGGGGTATGAGCAGTTCTTC. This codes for CASSQPSGSRGYEQFF.

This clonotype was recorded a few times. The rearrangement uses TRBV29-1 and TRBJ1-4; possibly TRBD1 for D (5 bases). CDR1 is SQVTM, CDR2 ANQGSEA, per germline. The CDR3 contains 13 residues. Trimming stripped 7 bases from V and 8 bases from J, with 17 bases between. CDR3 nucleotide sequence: TGCAGCGCTCTGCCAGGGCAAAACGAAAAACTGTTTTTT. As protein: CSALPGQNEKLFF.

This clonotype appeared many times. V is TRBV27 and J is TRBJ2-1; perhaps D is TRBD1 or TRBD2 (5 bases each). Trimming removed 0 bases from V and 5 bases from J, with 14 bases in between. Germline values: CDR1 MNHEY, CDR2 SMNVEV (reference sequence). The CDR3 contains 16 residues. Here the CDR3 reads CASSLSGRYANNEQFF. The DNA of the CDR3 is TGTGCCAGCAGTTTATCGGGACGATATGCTAACAATGAGCAGTTCTTC.

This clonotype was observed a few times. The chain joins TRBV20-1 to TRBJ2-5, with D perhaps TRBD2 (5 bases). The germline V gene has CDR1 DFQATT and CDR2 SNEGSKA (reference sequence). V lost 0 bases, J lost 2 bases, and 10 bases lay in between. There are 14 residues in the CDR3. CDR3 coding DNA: TGCAGTGCTAGAGATATGAGGGCGCAAGAGACCCAGTACTTC. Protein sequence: CSARDMRAQETQYF.